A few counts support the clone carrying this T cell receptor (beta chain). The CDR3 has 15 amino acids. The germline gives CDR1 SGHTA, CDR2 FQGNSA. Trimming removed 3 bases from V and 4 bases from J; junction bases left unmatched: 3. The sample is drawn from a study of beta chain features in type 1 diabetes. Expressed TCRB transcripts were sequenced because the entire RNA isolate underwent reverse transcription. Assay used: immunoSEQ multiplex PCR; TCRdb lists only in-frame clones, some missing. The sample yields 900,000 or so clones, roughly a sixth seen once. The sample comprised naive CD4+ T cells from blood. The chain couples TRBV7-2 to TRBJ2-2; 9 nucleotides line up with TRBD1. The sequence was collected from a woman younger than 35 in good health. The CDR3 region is CASSFWDRATGELFF. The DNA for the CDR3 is TGTGCCAGCAGCTTTTGGGACAGGGCCACCGGGGAGCTGTTTTTT.